The 10 T cell receptor beta chains presented below share a single source sample, sequenced in a study of shared clonotypes between healthy human individuals. Here immunoSEQ multiplex PCR was the method, and the copy in TCRdb shows in-frame clones only, minus some. Of 660,000 or so clones listed, 96% were seen once; the top ten hold 0.11%. Naive CD8 populations comprised CD45RO-negative cells positively selected for CCR7, excluding terminally differentiated effector memory CD45RA+ cells. Sequenced sample: naive CD8+ T cells sorted from blood. Receptors were obtained from a woman in her twenties or thirties in good health.

V and J are TRBV29-1 and TRBJ2-7; 14 nucleotides line up with TRBD2. The ends lost 7 bases at V and 7 bases at J; junction bases unmatched: 6. CDR1 and CDR2 (germline): SQVTM, ANQGSEA. This CDR3 has 13 amino acids. The CDR3 loop is CSAGTSGSREQYF. The CDR3 coding sequence is TGCAGCGCCGGGACTAGCGGGAGTAGGGAGCAGTACTTC.

This chain links TRBV2 with TRBJ2-7; D perhaps matches TRBD2 (6 bases). The V end was cut by 6 bases, the J end by 3 bases, with 15 bases between. CDR1 SNHLY and CDR2 FYNNEI come from the germline V gene. CDR3 length: 14 residues. Here the CDR3 reads CASSVSSARYEQYF. The CDR3 coding sequence is TGTGCCAGCAGCGTTTCTAGCGCCCGCTACGAGCAGTACTTC.

V is TRBV2 and J is TRBJ2-7, with 7 bases lining up with TRBD1. The CDR3 is made up of 14 amino acids. Germline loops: CDR1 SNHLY, CDR2 FYNNEI. The V gene end was trimmed by 4 bases and the J gene end by 2 bases; junction bases not matched to a gene: 5. CDR3 protein: CASSAGTVTYEQYF. The CDR3 bases are TGTGCCAGCAGTGCCGGGACAGTTACCTACGAGCAGTACTTC. Variable domain in full (rest from reference TRBV2 and TRBJ2-7): EPEVTQTPSHQVTQMGQEVILRCVPISNHLYFYWYRQILGQKVEFLVSFYNNEISEKSEIFDDQFSVERPDGSNFTLKIRSTKLEDSAMYFCASSAGTVTYEQYFGPGTRLTVT.

The genes are TRBV19 and TRBJ2-7, with TRBD1 matching 8 bases. CDR1 and CDR2 from the germline V gene are LNHDA and SQIVND (reference sequence). This CDR3 has 14 amino acids. The trim removed 3 bases at V and 2 bases at J, leaving 3 bases unmatched. CDR3: CASSIGTGPYEQYF. The CDR3 DNA reads TGTGCCAGTAGTATTGGGACAGGACCCTACGAGCAGTACTTC.

J is TRBJ2-7 and V is TRBV27; TRBD1 matches at 10 bases. This CDR3 comprises 14 residues. The germline gives CDR1 MNHEY, CDR2 SMNVEV (reference sequence). J gave up 9 bases and V 3 bases, and 8 bases lay outside the gene matches. The CDR3 loop is CASSLGTGVGGQYF. The CDR3 DNA follows: TGTGCCAGCAGTTTGGGGACAGGGGTTGGCGGGCAGTACTTC.

The chain carries TRBV9 and TRBJ1-1; the D is unclear. This CDR3 has 13 amino acids. The V gene's germline CDR1 is SGDLS and CDR2 YYNGEE. The V end was cut by 0 bases, the J end by 8 bases, with 11 bases between. CDR3 sequence (DNA): TGTGCCAGCAGCGTAGGGGATTCGGGAGAAGCTTTCTTT. Translating it yields CASSVGDSGEAFF.

V is TRBV9 and J is TRBJ1-2; D perhaps matches TRBD1 (6 bases). This CDR3 is 11 amino acids long. Trimming took off 6 bases at V and 7 bases at J, with 10 bases between the two ends. Germline V gene lookup returns CDR1 SGDLS and CDR2 YYNGEE. CDR3 DNA sequence: TGTGCCAGCAACGGACAGAGTGGCTACACCTTC. Amino acid sequence: CASNGQSGYTF.

The J gene is TRBJ1-5, the V gene TRBV9, with TRBD1 identical over 7 bases. Trimming cost V 4 bases and J 5 bases; bases outside gene matches: 9. Germline CDR1 is SGDLS and CDR2 is YYNGEE. The CDR3 consists of 15 residues. CDR3 protein: CASSLTGTVDQPQHF. CDR3 sequence (DNA): TGTGCCAGCAGCCTCACCGGGACAGTGGATCAGCCCCAGCATTTT.

V usage is TRBV5-6 and J usage is TRBJ1-2, with TRBD1 matching 7 bases. The length of the CDR3 is 14 residues. Trimming took 4 bases from V and 2 from J; bases not matched to a gene: 5. In germline, CDR1 is SGHDT, CDR2 YYEEEE. As DNA, the CDR3 is TGTGCCAGCAGCGCGGGGACAGTCAACTATGGCTACACCTTC. Translating gives CASSAGTVNYGYTF.

The chain joins TRBV19 to TRBJ2-7; 12 nucleotides align to TRBD2. Trimming cost V 9 bases and J 2 bases; bases outside gene matches: 8. Germline-derived CDR1 and CDR2 are LNHDA and SQIVND (reference sequence). The CDR3 length is 15 residues. The CDR3 DNA sequence: TGTGCCAGCCAACTAGCGGGAGGACCTGCCTACGAGCAGTACTTC. Translating gives CASQLAGGPAYEQYF.